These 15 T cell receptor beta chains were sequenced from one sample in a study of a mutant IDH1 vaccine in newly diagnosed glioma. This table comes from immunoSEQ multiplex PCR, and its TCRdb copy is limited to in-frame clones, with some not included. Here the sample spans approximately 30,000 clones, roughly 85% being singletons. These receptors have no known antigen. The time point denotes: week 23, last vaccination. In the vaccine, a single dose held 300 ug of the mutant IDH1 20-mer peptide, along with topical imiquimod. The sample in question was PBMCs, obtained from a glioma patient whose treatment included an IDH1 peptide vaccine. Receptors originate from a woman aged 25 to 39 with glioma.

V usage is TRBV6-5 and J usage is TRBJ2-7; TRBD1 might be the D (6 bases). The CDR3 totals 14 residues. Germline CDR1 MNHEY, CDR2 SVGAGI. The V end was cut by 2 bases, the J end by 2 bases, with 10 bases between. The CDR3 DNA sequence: TGTGCCAGCAGTTACGCGGACAGTACCTACGAGCAGTACTTC. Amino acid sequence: CASSYADSTYEQYF.

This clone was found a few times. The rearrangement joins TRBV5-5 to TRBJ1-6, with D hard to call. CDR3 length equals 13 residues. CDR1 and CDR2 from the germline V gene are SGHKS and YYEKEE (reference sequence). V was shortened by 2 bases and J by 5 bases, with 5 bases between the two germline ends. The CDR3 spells CASSLGDNSPLHF. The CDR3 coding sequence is TGTGCCAGCAGCTTAGGCGATAATTCACCCCTCCACTTT.

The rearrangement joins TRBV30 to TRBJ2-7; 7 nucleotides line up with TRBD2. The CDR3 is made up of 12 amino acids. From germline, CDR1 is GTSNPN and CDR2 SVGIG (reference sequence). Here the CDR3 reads CVLGGRGYEQYF. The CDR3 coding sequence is TGTGTTTTGGGAGGGAGAGGCTACGAGCAGTACTTC.

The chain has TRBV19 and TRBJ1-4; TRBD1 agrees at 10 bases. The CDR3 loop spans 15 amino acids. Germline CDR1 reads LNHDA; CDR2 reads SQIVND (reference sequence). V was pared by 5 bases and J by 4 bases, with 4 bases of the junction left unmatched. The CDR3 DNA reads TGTGCCAGTAGTCTCCGGACAGGGGGTAATGAAAAACTGTTTTTT. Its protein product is CASSLRTGGNEKLFF.

CDR3 DNA: TGCAGCGTTCAGCAAAAGGATACGCAGTATTTT. Residues: CSVQQKDTQYF. This chain links TRBV29-1 with TRBJ2-3; D unclear. This CDR3 spans 11 amino acids. Between the trimmed V and J ends, which lost 5 bases and 6 bases, there was a span of 9 bases. CDR1 is SQVTM, CDR2 ANQGSEA, per germline.

The CDR3 sequence: CSDSRTGLGGGGYTF. CDR3 sequence (DNA): TGCAGCGACTCAAGGACAGGCCTCGGAGGTGGTGGCTACACCTTC. The rearrangement uses TRBV29-1 and TRBJ1-2; 7 positions match TRBD1. The CDR3 sequence is 15 residues long. After removal of 7 bases from V and 7 bases from J, the junction contained 18 bases not matched to a gene. The germline CDR1 and CDR2 sequences are SQVTM and ANQGSEA.

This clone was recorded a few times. CDR3 sequence reads: CASSTGPNQPQHF. The CDR3, as DNA: TGTGCCAGCTCAACAGGGCCGAATCAGCCCCAGCATTTT. This rearrangement joins TRBV18 to TRBJ1-5, with a possible D match to TRBD1 (6 bases). Germline V gives CDR1 KGHSH, CDR2 LQKENI. The V gene lost 5 bases and the J gene lost 4 bases, with 9 bases spanning the gap. This CDR3 region has 13 residues.

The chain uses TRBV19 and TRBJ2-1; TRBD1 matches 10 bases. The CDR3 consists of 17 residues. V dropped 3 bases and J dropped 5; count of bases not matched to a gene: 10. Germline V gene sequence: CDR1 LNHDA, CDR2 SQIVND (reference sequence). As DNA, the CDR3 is TGTGCCAGTAGTATCAGTAGGGGACAGGGGAGGGACAATGAGCAGTTCTTC. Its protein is CASSISRGQGRDNEQFF. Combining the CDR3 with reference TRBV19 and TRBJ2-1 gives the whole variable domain DGGITQSPKYLFRKEGQNVTLSCEQNLNHDAMYWYRQDPGQGLRLIYYSQIVNDFQKGDIAEGYSVSREKKESFPLTVTSAQKNPTAFYLCASSISRGQGRDNEQFFGPGTRLTVL.

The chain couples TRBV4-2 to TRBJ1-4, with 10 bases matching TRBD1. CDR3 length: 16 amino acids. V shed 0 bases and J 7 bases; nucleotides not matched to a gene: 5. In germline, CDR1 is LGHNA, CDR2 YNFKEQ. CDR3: CASSQDRGQGLEKLFF. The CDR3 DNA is TGTGCCAGCAGCCAAGATCGGGGACAGGGGCTTGAAAAACTGTTTTTT.

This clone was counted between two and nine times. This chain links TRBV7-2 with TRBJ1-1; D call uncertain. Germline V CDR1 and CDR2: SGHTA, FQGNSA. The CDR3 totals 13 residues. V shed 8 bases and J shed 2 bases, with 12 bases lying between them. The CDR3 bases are TGTGCCAGCTGTTTCTTGGGAAACACTGAAGCTTTCTTT. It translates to CASCFLGNTEAFF.

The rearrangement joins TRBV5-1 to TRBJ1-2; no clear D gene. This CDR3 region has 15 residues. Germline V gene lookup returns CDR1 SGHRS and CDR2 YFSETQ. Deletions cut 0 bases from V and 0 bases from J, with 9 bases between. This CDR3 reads CASSLAPTPNYGYTF. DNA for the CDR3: TGCGCCAGCAGCTTGGCCCCTACCCCTAACTATGGCTACACCTTC.

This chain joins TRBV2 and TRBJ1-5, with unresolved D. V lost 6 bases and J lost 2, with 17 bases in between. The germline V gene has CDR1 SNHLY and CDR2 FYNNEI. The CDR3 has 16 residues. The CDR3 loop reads CASRGHRIGGNQPQHF. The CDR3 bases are TGTGCCAGCAGGGGTCATCGGATAGGCGGCAATCAGCCCCAGCATTTT.

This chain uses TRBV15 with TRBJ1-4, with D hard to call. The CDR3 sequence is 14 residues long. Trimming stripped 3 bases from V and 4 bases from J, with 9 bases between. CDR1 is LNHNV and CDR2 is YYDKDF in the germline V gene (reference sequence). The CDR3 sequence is CATSRRGFNEKLFF. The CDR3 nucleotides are TGTGCCACCAGCAGGAGAGGGTTTAATGAAAAACTGTTTTTT.

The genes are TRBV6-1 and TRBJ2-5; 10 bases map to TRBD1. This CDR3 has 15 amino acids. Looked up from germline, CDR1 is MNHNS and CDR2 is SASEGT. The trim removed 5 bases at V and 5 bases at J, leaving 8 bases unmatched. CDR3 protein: CASSRDRGLIETQYF. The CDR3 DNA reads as TGTGCCAGCAGTAGGGACAGGGGCTTGATTGAGACCCAGTACTTC.

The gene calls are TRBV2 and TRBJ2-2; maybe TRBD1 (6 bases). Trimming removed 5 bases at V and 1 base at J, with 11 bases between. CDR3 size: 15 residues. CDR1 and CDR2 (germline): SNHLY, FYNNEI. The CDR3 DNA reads TGTGCCAGCAGTTATACAGGGTTGAACACCGGGGAGCTGTTTTTT. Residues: CASSYTGLNTGELFF. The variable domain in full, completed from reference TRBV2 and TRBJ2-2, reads EPEVTQTPSHQVTQMGQEVILRCVPISNHLYFYWYRQILGQKVEFLVSFYNNEISEKSEIFDDQFSVERPDGSNFTLKIRSTKLEDSAMYFCASSYTGLNTGELFFGEGSRLTVL.